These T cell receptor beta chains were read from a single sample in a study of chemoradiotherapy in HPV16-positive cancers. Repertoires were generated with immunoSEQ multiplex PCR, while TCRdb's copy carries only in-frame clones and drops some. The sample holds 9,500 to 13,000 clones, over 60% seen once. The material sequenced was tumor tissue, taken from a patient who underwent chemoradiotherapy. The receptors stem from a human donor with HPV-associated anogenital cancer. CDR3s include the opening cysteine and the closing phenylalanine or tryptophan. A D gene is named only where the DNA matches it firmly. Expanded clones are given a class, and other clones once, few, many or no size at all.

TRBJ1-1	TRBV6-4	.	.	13	CASSEEENTEAFF	TGTGCCAGCAGTGAAGAGGAGAACACTGAAGCTTTCTTT
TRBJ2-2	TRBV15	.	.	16	CATSPAGLGAVGELFF	TGTGCCACCAGTCCCGCGGGGCTAGGTGCTGTCGGGGAGCTGTTTTTT
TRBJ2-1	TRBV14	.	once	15	CASSPRQGNYNEQFF	TGTGCCAGCAGCCCTAGGCAGGGGAACTACAATGAGCAGTTCTTC
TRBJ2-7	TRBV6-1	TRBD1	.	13	CASSLSTGHEQYF	TGTGCCAGCAGCCTTTCGACAGGGCACGAGCAGTACTTC
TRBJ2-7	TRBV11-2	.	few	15	CASSVTQGSTYEQYF	TGTGCCAGCAGCGTGACACAGGGATCTACCTACGAGCAGTACTTC
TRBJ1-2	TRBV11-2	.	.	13	CASSLRAQVGYTF	TGTGCCAGCAGCTTAAGGGCTCAGGTGGGCTACACCTTC
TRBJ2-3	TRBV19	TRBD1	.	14	CASSIQGATDTQYF	TGTGCCAGTAGTATTCAGGGGGCCACAGATACGCAGTATTTT
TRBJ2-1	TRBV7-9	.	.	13	CASGSENYNEQFF	TGTGCCTCAGGTAGCGAGAACTACAATGAGCAGTTCTTC
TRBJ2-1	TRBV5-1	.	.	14	CASSTGPGNNEQFF	TGCGCCAGCAGCACCGGTCCAGGAAATAATGAGCAGTTCTTC
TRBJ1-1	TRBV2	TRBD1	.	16	CASSEQGTVLNTEAFF	TGTGCCAGCAGTGAGCAGGGGACAGTCTTGAACACTGAAGCTTTCTTT
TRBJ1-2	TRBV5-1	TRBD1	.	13	CASRSEGGGGYTF	TGCGCCAGCAGATCGGAAGGGGGCGGTGGCTACACCTTC
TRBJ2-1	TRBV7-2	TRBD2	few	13	CASSELTGGEQFF	TGTGCCAGCAGCGAGCTAACGGGAGGTGAGCAGTTCTTC
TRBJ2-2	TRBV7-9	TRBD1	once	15	CASSFRQGNTGELFF	TGTGCCAGCAGCTTCCGACAGGGGAACACCGGGGAGCTGTTTTTT
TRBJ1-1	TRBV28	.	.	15	CASTSSRAGNTEAFF	TGTGCCAGCACCTCCTCCCGGGCCGGGAACACTGAAGCTTTCTTT
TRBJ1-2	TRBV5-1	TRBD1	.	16	CASSLPGQGADYGYTF	TGCGCCAGCAGCCTTCCAGGACAGGGGGCGGACTATGGCTACACCTTC
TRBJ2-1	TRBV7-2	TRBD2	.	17	CASSLRRGGGSANEQFF	TGTGCCAGCAGCTTGAGGCGGGGGGGCGGGTCGGCCAATGAGCAGTTCTTC
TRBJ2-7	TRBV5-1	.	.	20	CASSASKWLDGILSKGEQYF	TGCGCCAGCAGCGCCTCCAAATGGCTTGACGGGATATTGTCAAAAGGCGAGCAGTACTTC
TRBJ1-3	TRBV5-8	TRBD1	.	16	CASQSQTGVTGNTIYF	TGCGCCAGCCAGTCTCAGACAGGGGTGACTGGAAACACCATATATTTT
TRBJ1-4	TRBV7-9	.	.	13	CASSPLFGEKLFF	TGTGCCAGCAGCCCCCTCTTTGGTGAAAAACTGTTTTTT
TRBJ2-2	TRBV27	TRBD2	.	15	CASRLAGADTGELFF	TGTGCCAGCAGACTAGCGGGGGCTGACACCGGGGAGCTGTTTTTT
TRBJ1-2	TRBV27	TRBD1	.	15	CASSSPGQGIHGYTF	TGTGCCAGCAGTTCACCGGGACAGGGGATCCATGGCTACACCTTC
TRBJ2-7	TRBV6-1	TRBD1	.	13	CASTWTGDYEQYF	TGTGCCAGCACTTGGACAGGGGATTACGAGCAGTACTTC
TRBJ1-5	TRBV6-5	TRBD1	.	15	CASSLGQGAHQPQHF	TGTGCCAGCAGTTTGGGACAGGGGGCCCATCAGCCCCAGCATTTT
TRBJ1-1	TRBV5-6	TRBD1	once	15	CASSAETGGYTEAFF	TGTGCCAGCAGCGCGGAGACAGGGGGCTACACTGAAGCTTTCTTT
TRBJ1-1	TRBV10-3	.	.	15	CAISGRGGGDTEAFF	TGTGCCATCAGTGGGCGGGGGGGAGGCGACACTGAAGCTTTCTTT
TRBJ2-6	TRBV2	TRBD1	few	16	CASVQGVSSGANVLTF	TGTGCCAGCGTGCAGGGGGTATCCTCTGGGGCCAACGTCCTGACTTTC
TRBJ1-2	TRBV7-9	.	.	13	CASSGQGYYGYTF	TGTGCCAGCAGCGGTCAGGGTTACTATGGCTACACCTTC
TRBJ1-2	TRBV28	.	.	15	CASSWDIPRVGGYTF	TGTGCCAGCAGTTGGGACATCCCCCGGGTGGGTGGCTACACCTTC
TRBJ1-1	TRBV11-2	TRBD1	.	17	CASSFSRTGPYGTEAFF	TGTGCCAGCAGCTTTAGTCGGACAGGACCGTATGGGACTGAAGCTTTCTTT
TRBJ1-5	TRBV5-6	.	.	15	CASSLGLESNQPQHF	TGTGCCAGCAGCTTGGGTTTGGAGAGCAATCAGCCCCAGCATTTT
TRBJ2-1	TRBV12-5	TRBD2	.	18	CASGLFSPTSGGDNEQFF	TGTGCTAGTGGTTTGTTCTCGCCGACTAGCGGGGGAGACAATGAGCAGTTCTTC
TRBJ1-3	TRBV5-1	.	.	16	CASSLDSLGSGNTIYF	TGCGCCAGCAGCTTGGACAGTCTAGGCTCTGGAAACACCATATATTTT
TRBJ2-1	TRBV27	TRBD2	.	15	CASSLGAGGYNEQFF	TGTGCCAGCAGTTTAGGAGCGGGGGGTTACAATGAGCAGTTCTTC
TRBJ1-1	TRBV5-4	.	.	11	CAYRTDTEAFF	TGTGCCTATAGAACAGACACTGAAGCTTTCTTT
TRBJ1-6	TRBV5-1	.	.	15	CASTQDATMGSPLHF	TGCGCCAGCACCCAGGACGCGACGATGGGTTCACCCCTCCACTTT
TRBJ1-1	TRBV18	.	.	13	CASSPAGGTEAFF	TGTGCCAGCTCACCGGCCGGGGGGACTGAAGCTTTCTTT
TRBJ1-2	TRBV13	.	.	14	CASSSGQRGSGYTF	TGTGCCAGCAGCTCAGGACAGCGTGGGTCTGGCTACACCTTC
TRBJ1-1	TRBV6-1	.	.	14	CASSGSGPNTEAFF	TGTGCCAGCAGTGGGTCGGGCCCGAACACTGAAGCTTTCTTT
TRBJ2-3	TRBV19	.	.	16	CASSIGLGGERGTQYF	TGTGCCAGTAGTATCGGGCTGGGCGGGGAGAGGGGTACGCAGTATTTT
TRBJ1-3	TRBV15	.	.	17	CATSRDEGRAAGNTIYF	TGTGCCACCAGCAGAGATGAGGGGAGGGCGGCTGGAAACACCATATATTTT
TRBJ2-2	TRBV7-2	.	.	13	CASSVDWRGELFF	TGTGCCAGCAGTGTTGACTGGCGGGGGGAGCTGTTTTTT
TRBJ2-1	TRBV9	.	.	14	CASSPGGILLEQFF	TGTGCCAGCAGCCCAGGTGGAATCCTTCTGGAGCAGTTCTTC
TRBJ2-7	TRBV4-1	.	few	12	CASSQDEYEQYF	TGCGCCAGCAGCCAAGACGAATACGAGCAGTACTTC
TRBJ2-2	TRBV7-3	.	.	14	CASTDRPNTGELFF	TGTGCCAGCACCGACAGGCCAAACACCGGGGAGCTGTTTTTT
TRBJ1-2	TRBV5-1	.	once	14	CASSPSEGLRGYTF	TGCGCCAGCAGCCCATCTGAGGGGCTTAGAGGCTACACCTTC
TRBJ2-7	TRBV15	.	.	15	CATSRDIGNSYEQYF	TGTGCCACCAGCAGAGATATAGGCAACTCCTACGAGCAGTACTTC
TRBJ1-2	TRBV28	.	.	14	CASSSLTTGSGYTF	TGTGCCAGCAGTTCACTGACCACGGGGAGTGGCTACACCTTC
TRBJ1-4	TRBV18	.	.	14	CASSPAGHSGKLFF	TGTGCCAGCTCACCAGCGGGACACTCGGGAAAACTGTTTTTT
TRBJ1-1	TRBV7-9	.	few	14	CASSLAGRGTEAFF	TGTGCCAGCAGCTTAGCAGGGAGGGGCACTGAAGCTTTCTTT
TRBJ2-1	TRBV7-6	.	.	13	CASSFSRDNEQFF	TGTGCCAGCAGCTTTAGTCGGGACAATGAGCAGTTCTTC
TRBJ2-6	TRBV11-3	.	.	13	CASSFSGANVLTF	TGTGCCAGCAGCTTTTCTGGGGCCAACGTCCTGACTTTC
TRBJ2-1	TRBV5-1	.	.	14	CASSWNFYYNEQFF	TGCGCCAGCAGTTGGAATTTTTACTACAATGAGCAGTTCTTC
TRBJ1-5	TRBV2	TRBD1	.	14	CASSPDRVDQPQHF	TGTGCCAGCAGTCCGGACAGGGTGGATCAGCCCCAGCATTTT
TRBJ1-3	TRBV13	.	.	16	CASSVRGLDSGNTIYF	TGTGCCAGCAGCGTAAGGGGTTTGGACTCTGGAAACACCATATATTTT
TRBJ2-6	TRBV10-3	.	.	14	CAISDRTGANVLTF	TGTGCCATCAGTGACAGGACTGGGGCCAACGTCCTGACTTTC